The 19 T cell receptor beta chains below all came from one sample that was sequenced in a study of chemoradiotherapy in HPV16-positive cancers. Some clones are missing from TCRdb's copy, which holds only in-frame ones; the method was immunoSEQ multiplex PCR. The table includes roughly 34,000 clones, approximately 90% detected once. Sequenced material: blood, taken from a patient who underwent chemoradiotherapy. These receptors all stem from a human donor with HPV-associated anogenital cancer.

J is TRBJ2-1 and V is TRBV11-2; D ambiguous. Germline CDR1 and CDR2: SGHAT and FQNNGV. This CDR3 spans 14 amino acids. Deletions cut 5 bases from V and 0 bases from J, with 8 bases between. Written as DNA, the CDR3 is TGTGCCAGCAGCCCGGGTAGCTCCTACAATGAGCAGTTCTTC. This codes for CASSPGSSYNEQFF.

This clone has just a few counts. The rearrangement uses TRBV25-1 and TRBJ1-2; TRBD1 aligns across 7 bases. V lost 3 bases, J lost 8 bases, and 6 bases stayed unmatched. The germline CDR1 and CDR2 sequences are MGHDK and SYGVNS. The CDR3 sequence is 13 residues long. In DNA, the CDR3 is TGTGCCAGCAGTGAGTCCGGGACAGAAGGCTACACCTTC. This translates into CASSESGTEGYTF.

The chain links TRBV4-2 to TRBJ1-4, with unresolved D. Trimming stripped 1 base from V and 7 bases from J, with 16 bases between. The germline V gene encodes CDR1 LGHNA and CDR2 YNFKEQ. This CDR3 has 16 residues. The CDR3 coding sequence is TGTGCCAGCAGCCAAGTTTCTGGGATCCAAGGTGAAAAACTGTTTTTT. Protein sequence: CASSQVSGIQGEKLFF.

The CDR3 here is CASSYWDEQETQYF. The CDR3 DNA follows: TGTGCCAGCAGTTACTGGGACGAACAAGAGACCCAGTACTTC. This chain joins TRBV6-6 and TRBJ2-5; D is perhaps TRBD1 or TRBD2 (5 bases each). Germline CDR1 reads MNHNY; CDR2 reads SVGAGI (reference sequence). This CDR3 contains 14 residues. Trimming removed 1 base at V and 2 bases at J, with 8 bases between.

V and J are TRBV27 and TRBJ2-3, with 7 nucleotides matching TRBD1. The CDR3 covers 16 residues. The J segment lost 3 bases and the V segment lost 6 bases, leaving 12 bases of the junction unmatched. The germline CDR1 and CDR2 sequences are MNHEY and SMNVEV (reference sequence). CDR3 in DNA: TGTGCCAGCAGCCCGTGGCAGGGGGATAAGACAGATACGCAGTATTTT. Translated: CASSPWQGDKTDTQYF.

This clone is labeled as medium-sized. CDR3 in DNA: TGTGCCAGCAGTGAACCCCAGGGGAGGAATTCACCCCTCCACTTT. This sequence encodes CASSEPQGRNSPLHF. The rearrangement uses TRBV6-1 and TRBJ1-6; D possibly corresponds to TRBD1 (6 bases). Germline V lookup: CDR1 MNHNS, CDR2 SASEGT. This CDR3 is 15 amino acids long. V was trimmed by 2 bases and J by 7 bases, leaving 12 bases between them.

The rearrangement uses TRBV6-1 and TRBJ1-1; possible D gene TRBD1, 6 bases. Trimming left V 3 bases short and J 10 bases short, with 27 bases between. The CDR3 loop spans 17 amino acids. Germline-derived CDR1 and CDR2 are MNHNS and SASEGT. The CDR3 DNA is TGTGCCAGCAGTGAGGGTGTGGAGGGGGTAAGCCACTCTGGAGCTTTCTTT. Translation: CASSEGVEGVSHSGAFF.

V and J are TRBV25-1 and TRBJ2-7, with unresolved D. Germline CDR1 and CDR2: MGHDK and SYGVNS. With 7 bases removed from V and 6 bases from J, the gap between germline ends came to 16 bases. The CDR3 covers 13 residues. The CDR3 is CASIEPGQLEQYF. CDR3 bases: TGTGCCAGCATCGAACCCGGTCAGCTCGAGCAGTACTTC.

Concerning this clone: Sequence at one end of the junction differs from germline and may be a read error. The V call is TRBV7-2, the J call TRBJ2-5, with D possibly being TRBD2 (5 bases). The V gene's germline CDR1 is SGHTA and CDR2 FQGNSA. The CDR3 is 11 amino acids. CDR3 in amino acids: CASSAYRDPHF. The CDR3 nucleotides read TGTGCCAGCAGCGCTTACCGGGATCCCCACTTC.

The chain couples TRBV7-9 to TRBJ1-1; a possible D gene is TRBD1 (6 bases). CDR1 is SEHNR, CDR2 FQNEAQ, per germline (reference sequence). Trimming stripped 5 bases from V and 5 bases from J, with 18 bases between. CDR3 length equals 15 residues. CDR3 in amino acids: CASSLEQGMRTEAFF. The CDR3 nucleotides read TGTGCCAGCAGCCTAGAACAGGGTATGCGGACTGAAGCTTTCTTT.

The gene calls are TRBV9 and TRBJ2-7; 8 nucleotides line up with TRBD1. Germline V gene sequence: CDR1 SGDLS, CDR2 YYNGEE. The length of the CDR3 is 15 residues. V shed 1 base and J 3 bases; nucleotides not matched to a gene: 6. The CDR3 DNA reads as TGTGCCAGCAGCGTAATTGACAGGGGAGGCTACGAGCAGTACTTC. This codes for CASSVIDRGGYEQYF.

This clone showed up just once. The chain combines TRBV21-1 with TRBJ1-5. TRBV21-1 is described as a pseudogene. The CDR3 spans 13 residues. The chain's CDR3 is CASRQRLGEPQHF. CDR3 nucleotide sequence: TGTGCCAGCAGACAGCGGCTTGGAGAGCCCCAGCATTTT.

The chain has TRBV5-1 and TRBJ2-7, with D possibly matching TRBD1 (6 bases). The germline CDR1 and CDR2 sequences are SGHRS and YFSETQ. Trimming shortened V by 0 bases and J by 0 bases, and 7 bases separated the two germline ends. The CDR3 is 14 amino acids. CDR3 sequence reads: CASSLVQGSYEQYF. The CDR3 coding sequence is TGCGCCAGCAGCTTGGTACAGGGCTCCTACGAGCAGTACTTC.

Points on this clone: One end of the junction fails to match germline, which may point to a read error. The gene calls are TRBV11-2 and TRBJ2-5, with D possibly TRBD2 on 6 matching bases. The CDR3 extends over 12 amino acids. From germline, CDR1 is SGHAT and CDR2 FQNNGV. The CDR3 region is CASSLGLVVRDF. As DNA, the CDR3 is TGTGCCAGCAGCTTGGGACTTGTCGTTCGGGACTTC.

Here the CDR3 DNA reads TGTGCCAGCAGCCTAATCCTAGCGACCAGTTTCCAAGAGACCCAGTACTTC. It yields the protein CASSLILATSFQETQYF. This chain uses TRBV7-9 with TRBJ2-5, with D maybe TRBD2 (6 bases). Germline V CDR1 and CDR2: SEHNR, FQNEAQ (reference sequence). The CDR3 is made up of 17 amino acids. Trimming took off 5 bases at V and 1 base at J, with 20 bases between the two ends.

The J gene is TRBJ1-6, the V gene TRBV9, with a possible D match to TRBD1 (6 bases). Germline V gene lookup returns CDR1 SGDLS and CDR2 YYNGEE. V lost 4 bases to trimming and J lost 6 bases, with 14 bases between them. The CDR3 consists of 15 residues. The CDR3 here is CASSTGQLTNSPLHF. Here the CDR3 DNA reads TGTGCCAGCAGCACAGGACAGCTAACTAATTCACCCCTCCACTTT.

This chain joins TRBV7-9 and TRBJ2-1, with 8 bases that match TRBD2. The CDR3 sequence is 18 residues long. The J segment lost 5 bases and the V segment lost 1 base, leaving 13 bases of the junction unmatched. CDR1 is SEHNR and CDR2 is FQNEAQ in the germline V gene (reference sequence). The CDR3 loop is CASSLVWLAGRHDNEQFF. The DNA for the CDR3 is TGTGCCAGCAGCTTAGTATGGTTAGCGGGGAGGCACGACAATGAGCAGTTCTTC. The variable domain in full, completed from reference TRBV7-9 and TRBJ2-1, reads DTGVSQNPRHKITKRGQNVTFRCDPISEHNRLYWYRQTLGQGPEFLTYFQNEAQLEKSRLLSDRFSAERPKGSFSTLEIQRTEQGDSAMYLCASSLVWLAGRHDNEQFFGPGTRLTVL.

The chain employs TRBV7-6 and TRBJ2-5; possible D gene TRBD1, 6 bases. In germline, CDR1 is SGHVS, CDR2 FNYEAQ. This CDR3 has 14 residues. Trimming removed 5 bases at V and 4 bases at J, with 14 bases between. CDR3 region: CASSPRTVGETQYF. CDR3 DNA: TGTGCCAGCAGCCCCCGGACAGTCGGAGAGACCCAGTACTTC.

V and J are TRBV6-5 and TRBJ2-2; TRBD2 matches at 7 bases. This CDR3 spans 15 amino acids. Germline assignment: CDR1 MNHEY and CDR2 SVGAGI. With 5 bases clipped from V and 6 bases from J, the junction kept 9 bases outside the gene matches. CDR3 nucleotides: TGTGCCAGCAGTCATGCGAGCGGGGTCCCCGGGGAGCTGTTTTTT. Translation: CASSHASGVPGELFF.